The 21 T cell receptor beta chains below come from one sample, sequenced in a study of control samples from healthy donors and cancer patients. Only in-frame clones appear in the TCRdb table, and some are missing; sequencing was by immunoSEQ multiplex PCR. The sample data list fewer than 250,000 clones. The sample was blood. Source of these receptors: a woman aged 25 to 39 in good health.

The chain couples TRBV7-8 to TRBJ1-6; D unresolved. The V end lost 0 bases, the J end lost 6 bases, and 6 bases lay between the germline ends. Germline values: CDR1 SGHVS, CDR2 FQNEAQ. The CDR3 runs to 14 residues. The CDR3: CASSLAGRNSPLHF. The CDR3 DNA follows: TGTGCCAGCAGCTTAGCCGGTCGTAATTCACCCCTCCACTTT.

CDR3 amino acids: CASSPGGAPSYNEQFF. DNA for the CDR3: TGTGCCAGTAGTCCCGGGGGGGCTCCCTCCTACAATGAGCAGTTCTTC. V and J are TRBV19 and TRBJ2-1; 8 positions match TRBD2. The junction had 6 bases not matched to a gene; V was cut back by 5 bases and J by 0 bases. The CDR3 runs to 16 residues. CDR1 LNHDA and CDR2 SQIVND come from the germline V gene (reference sequence).

This sequence joins TRBV7-2 and TRBJ1-5; no clear D gene. V was clipped by 3 bases and J by 1 base, with 13 bases between them. The CDR3 contains 16 residues. Germline lookup yields CDR1 SGHTA and CDR2 FQGNSA. The CDR3: CASSLLGTASNQPQHF. The CDR3 nucleotides read TGTGCCAGCAGCTTGTTGGGCACAGCGAGCAATCAGCCCCAGCATTTT. The entire variable domain, with the rest obtained from reference TRBV7-2 and TRBJ1-5, is as follows: GAGVSQSPSNKVTEKGKDVELRCDPISGHTALYWYRQSLGQGLEFLIYFQGNSAPDKSGLPSDRFSAERTGGSVSTLTIQRTQQEDSAVYLCASSLLGTASNQPQHFGDGTRLSIL.

The chain is built from TRBV9 and TRBJ1-1; D might be TRBD1 (5 bases). CDR3 length equals 17 residues. Germline V lookup: CDR1 SGDLS, CDR2 YYNGEE. Trimming removed 4 bases at V and 1 base at J, with 20 bases between. Here the CDR3 reads CASSPGTILSQNTEAFF. CDR3 bases: TGTGCCAGCAGCCCTGGGACTATCCTATCTCAGAACACTGAAGCTTTCTTT.

This chain connects TRBV7-6 to TRBJ2-1; TRBD2 matches at 12 bases. The V segment lost 5 bases and the J segment 5 bases; nucleotides outside the gene matches: 4. Germline lookup yields CDR1 SGHVS and CDR2 FNYEAQ. This CDR3 region has 15 residues. CDR3 in DNA: TGTGCCAGCAGCCTTGGACTAGCGGGGCACAATGAGCAGTTCTTC. It specifies CASSLGLAGHNEQFF.

The chain uses TRBV28 and TRBJ2-5; TRBD2 matches at 14 bases. CDR3 length: 19 amino acids. V trimming: 4 bases; J trimming: 2 bases; junction bases outside the gene matches: 12. The V gene's germline CDR1 is MDHEN and CDR2 SYDVKM. The CDR3 region has the DNA TGTGCCAGCAGTTGGTCCGTCATCAGACTAGCGGGGGGGCAAGAGACCCAGTACTTC. Protein product: CASSWSVIRLAGGQETQYF.

The chain is built from TRBV7-8 and TRBJ1-1; 7 bases match TRBD1. J was trimmed by 7 bases and V by 5 bases; bases with no gene match: 16. The CDR3 contains 16 residues. The germline V gene encodes CDR1 SGHVS and CDR2 FQNEAQ. CDR3 residues: CASSHPGQRPRDEAFF. Here the CDR3 DNA reads TGTGCCAGCAGCCACCCGGGACAGAGACCGAGGGATGAAGCTTTCTTT. The full variable domain, rest sourced from reference TRBV7-8 and TRBJ1-1, is GAGVSQSPRYKVAKRGQDVALRCDPISGHVSLFWYQQALGQGPEFLTYFQNEAQLDKSGLPSDRFFAERPEGSVSTLKIQRTQQEDSAVYLCASSHPGQRPRDEAFFGQGTRLTVV.

The chain recombines TRBV21-1 with TRBJ2-7; TRBD1, the table's D call, lacks a check against the DNA. TRBV21-1 is a pseudogene locus. The CDR3 has 11 amino acids. CDR3 amino acids: CTDRIFYEQYF. The DNA for the CDR3 is TGTACGGACAGGATCTTCTACGAGCAGTACTTC.

Turning to this clone: The sample carries other DNA sequences with the same CDR3. V and J are TRBV5-6 and TRBJ1-2; TRBD1 is a possible D gene (5 bases). Germline-derived CDR1 and CDR2 are SGHDT and YYEEEE. Trimming took 7 bases from V and 1 from J, leaving 11 bases between them. The CDR3 has 13 residues. The chain's CDR3 is CASGLGGNYGYTF. As DNA, the CDR3 is TGTGCCAGCGGTCTGGGGGGTAACTATGGCTACACCTTC.

The V and J genes are TRBV7-3 and TRBJ1-2, with 9 bases lining up with TRBD1. J gave up 4 bases and V 4 bases, and 1 base lay outside the gene matches. The germline gives CDR1 SGHTA, CDR2 FQGTGA. The CDR3 extends over 13 amino acids. The CDR3 nucleotides read TGTGCCAGCAGCTCGGGACAGGGCTATGGCTACACCTTC. It is translated as CASSSGQGYGYTF.

The chain combines TRBV28 with TRBJ1-2; D perhaps matches TRBD1 (6 bases). CDR1 is MDHEN and CDR2 is SYDVKM in the germline V gene. With 5 bases removed from V and 5 bases from J, the gap between germline ends came to 21 bases. The length of the CDR3 is 16 residues. The CDR3 is CASSQTLTGSFYGYTF. For the CDR3, the DNA is TGTGCCAGCAGTCAAACGCTGACAGGATCCTTTTATGGCTACACCTTC.

CDR3 sequence: CASSQEPGVNYGYTF. CDR3 sequence (DNA): TGCGCCAGCAGCCAAGAACCAGGGGTTAACTATGGCTACACCTTC. The chain joins TRBV4-1 to TRBJ1-2, with D maybe TRBD1 (6 bases). Trimming left V 0 bases short and J 1 base short, with 9 bases between. The CDR3 has 15 amino acids. Germline CDR1 reads MGHRA; CDR2 reads YSYEKL.

The genes are TRBV5-6 and TRBJ1-2, with D unclear. The germline V gene has CDR1 SGHDT and CDR2 YYEEEE. The CDR3 contains 14 residues. The V end was cut by 0 bases, the J end by 0 bases, with 6 bases between. The CDR3: CASSLGGANYGYTF. The CDR3 region has the DNA TGTGCCAGCAGCTTGGGGGGAGCTAACTATGGCTACACCTTC.

The chain is built from TRBV7-2 and TRBJ2-7; D call uncertain. The germline gives CDR1 SGHTA, CDR2 FQGNSA. The CDR3 spans 10 residues. V shed 8 bases and J shed 3 bases, with 5 bases lying between them. This CDR3 reads CASGYYEQYF. The CDR3, as DNA: TGTGCCAGCGGGTACTACGAGCAGTACTTC. The entire variable domain, with the rest obtained from reference TRBV7-2 and TRBJ2-7, is as follows: GAGVSQSPSNKVTEKGKDVELRCDPISGHTALYWYRQSLGQGLEFLIYFQGNSAPDKSGLPSDRFSAERTGGSVSTLTIQRTQQEDSAVYLCASGYYEQYFGPGTRLTVT.

The chain recombines TRBV28 with TRBJ2-3; TRBD2 is a possible D gene (5 bases). Germline V lookup: CDR1 MDHEN, CDR2 SYDVKM. Between the trimmed V and J ends, which lost 4 bases and 9 bases, there was a span of 8 bases. CDR3 length: 11 residues. This chain's CDR3 is CASSWSGTQYF. The CDR3 coding sequence is TGTGCCAGCAGTTGGAGCGGCACGCAGTATTTT.

This rearrangement joins TRBV28 to TRBJ1-2; D is undetermined. Trimming cost V 6 bases and J 5 bases, with 10 bases left between them. Germline values: CDR1 MDHEN, CDR2 SYDVKM. There are 12 residues in the CDR3. The CDR3 here is CASSYKDYGYTF. CDR3 DNA sequence: TGTGCCAGCAGCTACAAAGATTATGGCTACACCTTC.

This chain uses TRBV5-1 with TRBJ2-6; the D is unclear. V was shortened by 4 bases and J by 4 bases, with 21 bases between the two germline ends. CDR3 size: 18 residues. CDR1 is SGHRS and CDR2 is YFSETQ in the germline V gene. The CDR3 DNA reads TGCGCCAGCAGCCTACCCCCCCCCGTTGCGAGAGGGGCCAACGTCCTGACTTTC. It codes for CASSLPPPVARGANVLTF.

The J gene is TRBJ1-5, the V gene TRBV6-5; no clear D. Germline V gene sequence: CDR1 MNHEY, CDR2 SVGAGI. The V end lost 10 bases, the J end lost 7 bases, and 11 bases lay between the germline ends. This CDR3 contains 11 residues. Here the CDR3 DNA reads TGTGCCACCGCCTTTTGGCAGCCCCAGCATTTT. It yields the protein CATAFWQPQHF.

The chain recombines TRBV6-6 with TRBJ1-2; TRBD1 is a possible D gene (6 bases). Between the trimmed V and J ends, which lost 2 bases and 4 bases, there was a span of 11 bases. Germline values: CDR1 MNHNY, CDR2 SVGAGI (reference sequence). The CDR3 totals 14 residues. CDR3 sequence (DNA): TGTGCCAGCAGTTACCTAGCCAGGGGCTATGGCTACACCTTC. Its protein is CASSYLARGYGYTF.

The chain employs TRBV7-8 and TRBJ2-3; TRBD2 agrees at 10 bases. The CDR3 contains 16 residues. Germline lookup yields CDR1 SGHVS and CDR2 FQNEAQ. The V and J ends lost 5 bases and 0 bases, in that order; junction bases with no gene match: 5. The CDR3 DNA follows: TGTGCCAGCAGCCTCCGGACTAGCGGTAGCACAGATACGCAGTATTTT. Amino acid sequence: CASSLRTSGSTDTQYF.

The chain employs TRBV14 and TRBJ1-4; D remains ambiguous. There are 14 residues in the CDR3. Trimming cost V 1 base and J 5 bases, with 8 bases left between them. Per the germline V gene, CDR1 is SGHDN and CDR2 is FVKESK. This chain's CDR3 is CASSQGRLNEKLFF. The CDR3 bases are TGTGCCAGCAGCCAAGGGCGCTTAAATGAAAAACTGTTTTTT.